This TCR beta chain stems from a study of T cells in Graves' hyperthyroidism and ophthalmopathy. For the study at large: Blood from the periphery was taken at initial diagnosis, before any treatment.

The germline V gene has CDR1 DFQATT and CDR2 SNEGSKA (reference sequence). This CDR3 region has 16 residues. V lost 3 bases, J lost 5 bases, and 7 bases stayed unmatched. The count of this clonotype is one. The antigen is not known. Study-level results: Blood also contained most expanded thyroid clonotypes above 0.001. The model foresaw ophthalmopathy a median around 6 months prior to onset.

Absence of ophthalmopathy progression within 18 months defined stable Graves' hyperthyroidism. Researchers took RNA transcripts and amplified the TCR beta CDR3 regions from them. The TCR CDR3 first-round RT-PCR relied on the HTBI primer set. TCRdb reanalysed the multiplex PCR reads using MiXCR and keeps one entry per CDR3 protein. The sample includes about 200,000 distinct CDR3 sequences, 17% of them seen just once. V and J are TRBV20-1 and TRBJ2-2, with 12 bases aligning to TRBD2. The sequence derives from a man aged 50 to 59 with Graves' hyperthyroidism. Material: blood. The CDR3 nucleotides are TGCAGTGCTAGCCCTCTAGCGGGAGGGGCTACCGGGGAGCTGTTTTTT. This gives the protein CSASPLAGGATGELFF.